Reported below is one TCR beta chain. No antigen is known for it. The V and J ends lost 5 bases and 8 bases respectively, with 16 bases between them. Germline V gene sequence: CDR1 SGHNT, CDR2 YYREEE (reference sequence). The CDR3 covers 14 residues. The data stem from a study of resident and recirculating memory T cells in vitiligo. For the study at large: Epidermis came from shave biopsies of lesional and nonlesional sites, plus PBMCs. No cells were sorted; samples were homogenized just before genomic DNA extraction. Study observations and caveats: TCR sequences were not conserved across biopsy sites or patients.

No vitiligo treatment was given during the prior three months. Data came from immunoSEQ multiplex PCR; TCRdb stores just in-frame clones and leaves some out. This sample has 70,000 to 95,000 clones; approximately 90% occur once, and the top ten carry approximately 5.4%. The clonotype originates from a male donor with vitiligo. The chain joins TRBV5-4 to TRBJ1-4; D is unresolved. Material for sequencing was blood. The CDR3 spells CASSVDRGREKLFF. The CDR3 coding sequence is TGTGCCAGCAGTGTTGACCGAGGTCGAGAAAAACTGTTTTTT.